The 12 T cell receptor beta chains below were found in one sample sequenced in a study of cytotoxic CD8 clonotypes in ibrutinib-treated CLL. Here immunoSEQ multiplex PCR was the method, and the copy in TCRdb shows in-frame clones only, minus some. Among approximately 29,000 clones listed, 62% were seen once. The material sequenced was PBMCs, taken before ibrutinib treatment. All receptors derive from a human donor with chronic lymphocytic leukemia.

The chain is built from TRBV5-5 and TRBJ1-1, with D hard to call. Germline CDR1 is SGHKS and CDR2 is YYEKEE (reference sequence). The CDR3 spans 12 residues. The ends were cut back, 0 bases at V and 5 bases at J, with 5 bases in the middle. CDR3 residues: CASSLVETEAFF. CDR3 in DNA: TGTGCCAGCAGCTTGGTGGAGACTGAAGCTTTCTTT.

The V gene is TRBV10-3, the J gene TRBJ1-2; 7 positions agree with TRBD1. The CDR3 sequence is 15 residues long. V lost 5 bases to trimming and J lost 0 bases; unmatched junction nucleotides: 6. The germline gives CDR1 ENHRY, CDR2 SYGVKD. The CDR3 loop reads CAISTRDSSNYGYTF. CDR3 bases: TGTGCCATCAGTACCAGGGACAGCTCTAACTATGGCTACACCTTC.

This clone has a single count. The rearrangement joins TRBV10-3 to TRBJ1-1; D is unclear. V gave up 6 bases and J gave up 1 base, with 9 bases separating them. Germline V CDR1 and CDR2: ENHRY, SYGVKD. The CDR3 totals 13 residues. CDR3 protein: CAISTQTNTEAFF. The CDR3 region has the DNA TGTGCCATCAGCACCCAGACGAACACTGAAGCTTTCTTT.

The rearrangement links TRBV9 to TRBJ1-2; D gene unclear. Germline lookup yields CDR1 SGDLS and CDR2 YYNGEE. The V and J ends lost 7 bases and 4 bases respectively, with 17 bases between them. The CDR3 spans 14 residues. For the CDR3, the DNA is TGTGCCAGCTTGCACTCAAGAAAGACCTATGGCTACACCTTC. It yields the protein CASLHSRKTYGYTF.

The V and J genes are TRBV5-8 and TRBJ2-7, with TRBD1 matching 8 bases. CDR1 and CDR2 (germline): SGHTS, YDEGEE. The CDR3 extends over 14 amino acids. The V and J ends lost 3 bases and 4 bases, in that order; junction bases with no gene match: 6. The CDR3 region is CASSSGTGVYEQYF. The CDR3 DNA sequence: TGTGCCAGCAGCTCCGGGACAGGAGTATACGAGCAGTACTTC.

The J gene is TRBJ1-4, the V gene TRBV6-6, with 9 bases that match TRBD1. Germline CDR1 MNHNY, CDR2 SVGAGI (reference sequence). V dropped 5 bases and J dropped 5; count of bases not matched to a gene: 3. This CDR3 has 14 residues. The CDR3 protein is CASSAGQGNEKLFF. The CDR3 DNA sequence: TGTGCCAGCAGTGCTGGACAGGGGAATGAAAAACTGTTTTTT.

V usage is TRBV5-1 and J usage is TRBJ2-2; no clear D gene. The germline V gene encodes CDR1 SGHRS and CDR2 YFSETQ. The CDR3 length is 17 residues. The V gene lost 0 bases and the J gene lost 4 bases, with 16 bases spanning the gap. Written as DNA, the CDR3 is TGCGCCAGCAGCTTGGGGGCATTCCCCCTTTCCACCGGGGAGCTGTTTTTT. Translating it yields CASSLGAFPLSTGELFF.

CDR3 amino acids: CASSDGGEGSPLHF. The CDR3 DNA reads as TGTGCCAGCAGTGATGGAGGGGAGGGTTCACCCCTCCACTTT. The V and J genes are TRBV6-4 and TRBJ1-6; TRBD1 is a possible D gene (5 bases). CDR1 is MRHNA, CDR2 SNTAGT, per germline. CDR3 length: 14 residues. V lost 3 bases and J lost 9, with 12 bases in between.

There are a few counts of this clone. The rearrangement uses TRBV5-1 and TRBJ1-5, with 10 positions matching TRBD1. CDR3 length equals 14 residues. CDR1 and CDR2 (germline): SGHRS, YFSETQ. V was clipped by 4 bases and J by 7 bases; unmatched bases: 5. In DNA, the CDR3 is TGCGCCAGCAGCCCAGGACAGGGGGGGCAGCCCCAGCATTTT. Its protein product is CASSPGQGGQPQHF.

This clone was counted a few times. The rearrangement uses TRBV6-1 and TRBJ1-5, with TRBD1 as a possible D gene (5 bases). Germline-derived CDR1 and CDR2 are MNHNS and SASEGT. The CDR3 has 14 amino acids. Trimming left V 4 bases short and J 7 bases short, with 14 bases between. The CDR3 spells CASSVTGGGQPQHF. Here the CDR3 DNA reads TGTGCCAGCAGTGTAACGGGGGGTGGCCAGCCCCAGCATTTT.

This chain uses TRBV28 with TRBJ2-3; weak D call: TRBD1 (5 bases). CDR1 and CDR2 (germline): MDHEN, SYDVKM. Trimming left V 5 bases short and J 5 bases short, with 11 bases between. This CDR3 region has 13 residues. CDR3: CASSRQIQDTQYF. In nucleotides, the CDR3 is TGTGCCAGCAGTCGACAGATACAAGATACGCAGTATTTT.

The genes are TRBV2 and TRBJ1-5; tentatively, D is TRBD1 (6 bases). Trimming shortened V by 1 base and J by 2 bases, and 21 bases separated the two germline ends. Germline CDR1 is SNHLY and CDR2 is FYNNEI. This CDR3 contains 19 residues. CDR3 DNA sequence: TGTGCCAGCAGTGAAGAGGGGGGACTCCCCCCCCGCGGCAATCAGCCCCAGCATTTT. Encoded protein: CASSEEGGLPPRGNQPQHF.